This T cell receptor beta chain was identified during a study of a mutant IDH1 vaccine in newly diagnosed glioma. V lost 6 bases to trimming and J lost 4 bases; unmatched junction nucleotides: 6. The CDR3 has 14 amino acids. CDR1 is MDHEN, CDR2 SYDVKM, per germline. Some clones are missing from TCRdb's copy, which holds only in-frame ones; the method was immunoSEQ multiplex PCR. Of 60,000 or so clones listed, about 85% were seen once; the top ten hold roughly 4%. This clone was seen only once. Its antigen is as yet unknown. Sample time point: week 35, safety follow-up. Vaccinated patients received 300 ug of mutant IDH1 20-mer peptide per dose, with topical imiquimod.

The receptor was isolated from a man aged 30 to 39 with glioma. The sample consisted of PBMCs, taken from a glioma patient whose treatment included an IDH1 peptide vaccine. This sequence joins TRBV28 and TRBJ2-5, with 9 bases matching TRBD2. CDR3 sequence (DNA): TGTGCCAGCAGCCGCGGGGGGGCCAGAGAGACCCAGTACTTC. Protein: CASSRGGARETQYF.